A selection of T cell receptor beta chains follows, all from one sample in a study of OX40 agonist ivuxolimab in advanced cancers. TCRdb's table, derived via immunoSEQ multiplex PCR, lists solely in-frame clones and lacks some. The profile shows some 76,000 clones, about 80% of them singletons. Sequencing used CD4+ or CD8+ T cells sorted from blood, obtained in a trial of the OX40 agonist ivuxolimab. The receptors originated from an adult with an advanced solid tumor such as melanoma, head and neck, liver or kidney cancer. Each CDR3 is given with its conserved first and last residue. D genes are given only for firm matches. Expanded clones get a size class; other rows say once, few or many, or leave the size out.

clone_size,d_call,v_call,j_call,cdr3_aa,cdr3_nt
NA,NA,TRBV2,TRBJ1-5,CASSEARGGNQPQHF,TGTGCCAGCAGTGAAGCTCGGGGGGGCAATCAGCCCCAGCATTTT
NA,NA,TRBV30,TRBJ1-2,CAWSVSLYGYTF,TGTGCCTGGAGTGTATCCCTCTATGGCTACACCTTC
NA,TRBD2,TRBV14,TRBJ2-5,CASRPSGGSRGTQYF,TGTGCCAGCAGACCCTCCGGGGGGTCCCGGGGGACCCAGTACTTC
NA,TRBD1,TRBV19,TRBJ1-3,CASSQNHRGPGNTIYF,TGTGCCAGTAGTCAGAACCACAGGGGACCTGGAAACACCATATATTTT
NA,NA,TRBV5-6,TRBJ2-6,CASRTMSSGANVLTF,TGTGCCAGCAGGACTATGAGCTCTGGGGCCAACGTCCTGACTTTC
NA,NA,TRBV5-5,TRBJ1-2,CASSVHSDSRYGYTF,TGTGCCAGCAGCGTGCACTCGGACAGCCGCTATGGCTACACCTTC
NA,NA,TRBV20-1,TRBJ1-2,CSAGNSDGYTF,TGCAGTGCTGGGAATTCGGATGGCTACACCTTC
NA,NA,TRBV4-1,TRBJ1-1,CASSALESTEAFF,TGCGCCAGCAGCGCCTTGGAGAGCACTGAAGCTTTCTTT
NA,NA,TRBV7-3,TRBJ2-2,CASSLQGSNTGELFF,TGTGCCAGCAGCCTACAGGGTTCGAACACCGGGGAGCTGTTTTTT
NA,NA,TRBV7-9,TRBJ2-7,CASSPENSGPYEQYF,TGTGCCAGCAGCCCAGAAAATTCCGGGCCTTACGAGCAGTACTTC
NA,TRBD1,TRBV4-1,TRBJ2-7,CASSLGQGGSYEQYF,TGCGCCAGCAGCCTCGGACAGGGGGGATCCTACGAGCAGTACTTC
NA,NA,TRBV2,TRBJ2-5,CASSALVDQETQYF,TGTGCCAGCAGTGCCCTAGTAGACCAAGAGACCCAGTACTTC
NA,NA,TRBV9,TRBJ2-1,CASSAVAGVNEQFF,TGTGCCAGCAGTGCCGTAGCAGGGGTAAATGAGCAGTTCTTC
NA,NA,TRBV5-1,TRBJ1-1,CASSFTSTENTEAFF,TGCGCCAGCAGCTTTACCTCGACAGAGAACACTGAAGCTTTCTTT
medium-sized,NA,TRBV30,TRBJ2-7,CATHRESYEQYF,TGTGCAACCCATAGGGAGAGCTACGAGCAGTACTTC
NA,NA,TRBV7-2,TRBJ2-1,CATSLFPRVSYNEQFF,TGTGCCACCAGCCTTTTTCCCAGGGTCTCCTACAATGAGCAGTTCTTC